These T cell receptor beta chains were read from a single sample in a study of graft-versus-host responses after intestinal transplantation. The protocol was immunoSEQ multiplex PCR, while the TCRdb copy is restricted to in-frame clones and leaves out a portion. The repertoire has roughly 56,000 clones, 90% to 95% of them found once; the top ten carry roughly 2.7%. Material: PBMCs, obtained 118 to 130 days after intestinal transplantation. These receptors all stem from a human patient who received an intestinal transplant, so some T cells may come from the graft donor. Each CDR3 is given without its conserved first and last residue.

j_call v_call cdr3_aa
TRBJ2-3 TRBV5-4 ASSVGQGLLALSTDTQY
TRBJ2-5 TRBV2 ASSWGQQETQY
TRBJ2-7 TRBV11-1 ASSLRTGPYEQH
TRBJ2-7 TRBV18 ASSPPNQGRYEQY
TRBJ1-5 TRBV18 ASSPRTGPFSNRPFSNQPQH
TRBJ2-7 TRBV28 ASSSLSGSNEQY
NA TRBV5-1 ASSPGGYEQY
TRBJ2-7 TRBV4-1 ASSQRQGSSYEQY
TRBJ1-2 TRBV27 ASSGTAFNYGYT
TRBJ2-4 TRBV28 ASSQGDPSLN
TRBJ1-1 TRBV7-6 ASSLPGTVEAF
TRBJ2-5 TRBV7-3 ASSLTPWTSSRETQY
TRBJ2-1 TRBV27 ASSLNRGPLTEQF
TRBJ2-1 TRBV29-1 SVLFGYEQF
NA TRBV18 ASSQIGQGEQY
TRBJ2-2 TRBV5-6 ASSLTVNTGELF
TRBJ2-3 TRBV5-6 ASSLGGHADTQY
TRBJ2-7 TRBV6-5 ASSYRGTRLTQQY
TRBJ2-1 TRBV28 ASSLLRGNEQF
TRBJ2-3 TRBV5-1 ASSLGSGDSTDTQY
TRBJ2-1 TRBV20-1 SGESDEQF
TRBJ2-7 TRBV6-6 ASSYSISGSLYEQY
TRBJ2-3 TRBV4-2 ASSHGGSGSTDTQY
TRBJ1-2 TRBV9 ASSVSRALLYGYT
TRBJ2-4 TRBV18 ASSPPGVAKNIQY
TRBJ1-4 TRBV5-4 ASSQGQTNEKLF
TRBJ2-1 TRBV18 ASSPGAREQF
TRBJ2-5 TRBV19 ASRSGLAVQETQY
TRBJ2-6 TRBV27 ASSLSGANVLT
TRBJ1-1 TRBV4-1 ASSQEPRGRGMNTEAF
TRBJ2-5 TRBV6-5 ASSYSQETQY
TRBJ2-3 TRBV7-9 ASSFGTSTDTQY
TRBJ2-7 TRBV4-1 ASSQRAGGGYEQY
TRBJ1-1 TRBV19 ASSNSIGGTEAF
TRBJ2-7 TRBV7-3 ASSLRGVYEQY
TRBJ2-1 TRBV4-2 ASSTGLAGVDEQF
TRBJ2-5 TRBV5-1 ASKVRDRGGETQY
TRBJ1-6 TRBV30 AWSPGTANNSPLH
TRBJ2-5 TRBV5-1 ASSSQVVEGRQY
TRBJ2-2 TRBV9 ASGDGGAGGTGELF
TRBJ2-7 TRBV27 ASSLSAGGPEQY
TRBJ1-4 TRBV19 ASTPGEKLF
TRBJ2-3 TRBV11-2 ASSLRTGAATDTQY
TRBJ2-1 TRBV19 ASSAWGGGGMVNEQF
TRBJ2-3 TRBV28 ASRTGQGRTDTQY
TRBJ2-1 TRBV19 ASTRGFNEQF
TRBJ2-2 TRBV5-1 ASSLVAPGDGLF
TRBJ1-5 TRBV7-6 ASSSQQGDQPQH
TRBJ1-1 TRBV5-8 ASRLGRRLSRRGTEAF
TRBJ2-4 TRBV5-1 ASTATGSEAKNIQY
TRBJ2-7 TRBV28 ASSLRRYEQY
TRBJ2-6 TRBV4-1 ASSQSMWGPGANVLT
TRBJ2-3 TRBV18 ASSPPRENPLTDTQY
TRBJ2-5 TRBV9 ASSVAGLAGETQY
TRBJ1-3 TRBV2 ASSPTGNGNTIY